Listed below are T cell receptor beta chains from one sample, sequenced in a study of T cell repertoires in cytomegalovirus infection. TCRdb called the reads again in MiXCR, with one record for every CDR3 protein. The table shows hundreds of thousands of distinct CDR3 sequences, with around 29% occurring only once. For these TCRs, the target antigens are not known. This specimen consisted of cultured PBMCs, obtained from culture after CMV antigen stimulation. The receptor source for this set is a human donor in good health (CMV status not recorded). Some clones in this sample may be carry-over from other donors' samples. CDR3s include the opening cysteine and the closing phenylalanine or tryptophan. The D gene is left open where the match is weak. Size values are once, few and many counts, or a class for expanded clones, and some rows have none.

D: TRBD1
V: TRBV12-3/TRBV12-4
J: TRBJ2-7
size: few
CDR3: CASSPGGTGSYEQYF
DNA: TGTGCCAGCAGTCCCGGCGGGACAGGCTCCTACGAGCAGTACTTC

D: TRBD2
V: TRBV6-1
J: TRBJ2-5
size: few
CDR3: CASSVGLAGGPRETQYF
DNA: TGTGCCAGCAGTGTGGGACTAGCGGGGGGGCCGCGAGAGACCCAGTACTTC

D: .
V: TRBV12-3/TRBV12-4
J: TRBJ1-2
size: few
CDR3: CASSAPEAAGYTF
DNA: TGTGCCAGCAGTGCCCCAGAGGCGGCTGGCTACACCTTC

D: TRBD2
V: TRBV19
J: TRBJ2-1
size: .
CDR3: CASSIGSSGYNEQFF
DNA: TGTGCCAGTAGTATAGGGTCTAGCGGATACAATGAGCAGTTCTTC

D: TRBD1
V: TRBV12-5
J: TRBJ2-6
size: .
CDR3: CASGLVLTGGCLGANVLTF
DNA: TGTGCTAGTGGTTTGGTTTTGACAGGGGGATGTCTGGGGGCCAACGTCCTGACTTTC

D: TRBD1
V: TRBV7-3
J: TRBJ2-2
size: few
CDR3: CASSLKQGAGGELFF
DNA: TGTGCCAGCAGCTTAAAACAGGGGGCCGGCGGGGAGCTGTTTTTT

D: .
V: TRBV6-6
J: TRBJ1-1
size: .
CDR3: CASSYGGSNTEAFF
DNA: TGTGCCAGCAGTTATGGGGGAAGTAACACTGAAGCTTTCTTT

D: TRBD2
V: TRBV4-1
J: TRBJ2-1
size: few
CDR3: CASSQEEGAGRLYNEQFF
DNA: TGCGCCAGCAGCCAAGAAGAGGGAGCGGGACGCCTCTACAATGAGCAGTTCTTC

D: .
V: TRBV6-1
J: TRBJ1-6
size: .
CDR3: CASSYASQGSANSPLHF
DNA: TGTGCCAGCAGTTACGCTTCTCAGGGCTCAGCTAATTCACCCCTCCACTTT

D: TRBD1
V: TRBV4-1
J: TRBJ2-6
size: few
CDR3: CASSQVTGGFGANVLTF
DNA: TGCGCCAGCAGCCAAGTAACAGGGGGCTTTGGGGCCAACGTCCTGACTTTC

D: TRBD2
V: TRBV6-5
J: TRBJ2-1
size: .
CDR3: CASSSGTSGRDNEQFF
DNA: TGTGCCAGCAGTTCCGGGACTAGCGGGAGGGACAATGAGCAGTTCTTC

D: TRBD1
V: TRBV6-1
J: TRBJ1-4
size: .
CDR3: CASRDSYEKLFF
DNA: TGTGCCAGCCGGGACAGTTACGAAAAACTGTTTTTT

D: TRBD2
V: TRBV7-3
J: TRBJ2-1
size: .
CDR3: CASSLGSLTSGRKGNEQFF
DNA: TGTGCCAGCAGCTTAGGCAGCCTGACTAGCGGGAGGAAGGGGAATGAGCAGTTCTTC

D: .
V: TRBV12-3/TRBV12-4
J: TRBJ2-5
size: once
CDR3: CASSFQMRETQYF
DNA: TGTGCCAGCAGTTTTCAAATGAGGGAGACCCAGTACTTC